The entry that follows covers one T cell receptor beta chain sequence. This clone was seen a single time. Its antigen is still unknown. Per-base qualities were not stored, and no clone one base away is much larger. These data originate in a study of STAT5B mutations in CD4+ large granular lymphocyte leukemia (dated by TCRdb to the early 2020s). Background for the entire study: Among the healthy controls, the CDR3 'QG' motif was associated with a particular HLA allele. TCRbeta repertoires of CD4+ T-cell large granular lymphocyte leukemia patients were compared with those of healthy blood donors. Flow cytometry on FACSCanto II or FACSVerse showed that the purified fractions were more than 95% pure among lymphocytes. Summary of the overall study and its limitations: The main leukemic clonotypes were found to be private to each patient, although approximately 26% of the main leukemic clonotypes were detected at low frequency in the non-leukemic repertoires of other patients. Compared with healthy CD4+ repertoires, CD4-sorted patient repertoires appeared more clonal, and this difference remained even after the putative leukemic clones were removed. TRBV06-family usage was enriched among the top patient clones (8/27) compared with healthy controls (2/35). The data were not HLA-matched, and the higher clonality in CD4+ T-LGLL than in CD8+ T-LGLL could be due to the relatively small sample size.

The immunoSEQ assay at survey resolution was used to sequence TCRbeta rearrangements from genomic DNA. For the original study's pipeline: A lowest detectable productive clonotype frequency of 2.59 x 10-5 was observed in the TCR sequencing data. Only productive TCRbeta rearrangements, defined as complete and in-frame sequences, were included in the analyses. Sample clonality was computed as Simpson clonality in the immunoSEQ Analyzer version 3.0. Clones were grouped by frequency into very rare, small, medium, large (1-20%) or hyperexpanded (>20%) categories. Generation probabilities were estimated with OLGA 1.2.3, V-gene circos plots were made with VDJtools, specificities were searched in VDJdb, and CDR3 motifs were identified with GLIPH. Drawn from immuneACCESS, this table holds only the in-frame rearrangements with V and J called that TCRdb kept. Clones are partly lost; checked studies trace under half to an unresolved V gene and leave the rest unexplained. For V, J and clone size, that table is used; D and trimming come from the DNA. In all, the sample holds 40,000 to 55,000 clones, and approximately 86% of those were seen once. The top ten hold less than 3% of the sample.

The healthy control group was made up of roughly 34 blood donors, and the Finnish Red Cross blood service supplied their buffy coats. All TCR-sequenced material derived from peripheral blood: patient blood samples and healthy donor buffy coats. Ficoll-Hypaque gradient centrifugation was used to isolate peripheral blood mononuclear cells. For the healthy controls, CD4+ cells were obtained from buffy coats by magnetic purification. Genomic DNA was extracted with the Gentra Puregene Cell and Tissue kit and quantified on a Qubit 2.0 fluorometer. In the germline V gene, CDR1 corresponds to SQVTM and CDR2 to ANQGSEA. The CDR3, cysteine through phenylalanine, is 14 amino acids long. Only the CDR3 DNA is retained, 42 bases long and in frame from the first base. Trimming takes 3 bases off V and 6 bases off J; junction bases not matched to a gene: 5.

Sequencing used CD4+ T cells from blood buffy coats. The V gene is TRBV29-1 and the J gene is TRBJ2-1; 10 junctional bases match TRBD2. The sequence derives from a human donor in good health. CDR3 protein: CSVEGVAGGNEQFF. The sequenced DNA: TGCAGCGTTGAGGGAGTAGCGGGAGGCAATGAGCAGTTCTTC.